The 32 T cell receptor beta chains reported below all come from one sample, sequenced in a study of memory CD4+ T cells and cytomegalovirus serostatus. Using immunoSEQ multiplex PCR, the repertoire was profiled, and TCRdb retains in-frame clones only, with some absent. The sample lists about 58,000 clones, roughly 85% occurring once. The sort gate was single viable CD3+CD4+CD8-CD45RO+ cells for memory CD4+ T cells. The sequenced sample consisted of memory CD4+ T cells from blood. The receptors derive from an adult in good health and CMV-seronegative. Some clones in this sample may be carry-over from other donors' samples.

This chain links TRBV27 with TRBJ2-1; 10 nucleotides line up with TRBD2. Germline-derived CDR1 and CDR2 are MNHEY and SMNVEV (reference sequence). CDR3 length: 15 residues. The V and J ends lost 5 bases and 3 bases, in that order; junction bases with no gene match: 4. CDR3 nucleotide sequence: TGTGCCAGCAGTAGAGCGGGAGGGGGCTACAATGAGCAGTTCTTC. Amino acids: CASSRAGGGYNEQFF.

This chain links TRBV27 with TRBJ1-1; 7 nucleotides match TRBD1. Germline V CDR1 and CDR2: MNHEY, SMNVEV (reference sequence). Losses at the gene ends were 3 bases for V and 1 base for J; bases not matched to a gene: 2. This CDR3 is built from 14 residues. The CDR3 coding sequence is TGTGCCAGCAGTTTCCGACAGGGGAACACTGAAGCTTTCTTT. This translates into CASSFRQGNTEAFF.

The rearrangement joins TRBV7-9 to TRBJ2-2; D remains ambiguous. V lost 1 base and J 5 bases, leaving 8 bases between the germline ends. The germline gives CDR1 SEHNR, CDR2 FQNEAQ (reference sequence). This CDR3 region has 14 residues. CDR3 DNA sequence: TGTGCCAGCAGCTTAGGGGCCTCGACCGGGGAGCTGTTTTTT. Its translation is CASSLGASTGELFF.

The V gene is TRBV7-2, the J gene TRBJ1-2; 8 bases fit TRBD1. V dropped 4 bases and J dropped 5; count of bases not matched to a gene: 6. The V gene's germline CDR1 is SGHTA and CDR2 FQGNSA. The CDR3 totals 14 residues. The DNA for the CDR3 is TGTGCCAGCAGCTCCGACAGGGGACGGTATGGCTACACCTTC. This translates into CASSSDRGRYGYTF.

In its sample, this clone was seen a few times. The genes are TRBV9 and TRBJ1-1; TRBD1 agrees at 7 bases. V lost 3 bases, J lost 4 bases, and 3 bases stayed unmatched. The CDR3 runs 13 residues. Germline assignment: CDR1 SGDLS and CDR2 YYNGEE. Here the CDR3 reads CASSARTGTEAFF. Here the CDR3 DNA reads TGTGCCAGCAGCGCCCGGACAGGCACTGAAGCTTTCTTT.

The rearrangement joins TRBV9 to TRBJ2-5, with 10 bases identical to TRBD1. The ends lost 1 base at V and 2 bases at J; junction bases unmatched: 5. This CDR3 contains 16 residues. CDR1 and CDR2 from the germline V gene are SGDLS and YYNGEE. CDR3 protein: CASSVSWDRGQETQYF. CDR3 sequence (DNA): TGTGCCAGCAGCGTAAGTTGGGACAGGGGTCAAGAGACCCAGTACTTC.

The chain joins TRBV7-2 to TRBJ2-3, with 8 bases lining up with TRBD2. V was pared by 2 bases and J by 1 base, with 5 bases of the junction left unmatched. The CDR3 runs 16 residues. The germline V gene encodes CDR1 SGHTA and CDR2 FQGNSA. The CDR3 is CASSLRVGGGTDTQYF. The CDR3 DNA sequence: TGTGCCAGCAGCTTAAGGGTCGGGGGGGGCACAGATACGCAGTATTTT.

V gene TRBV6-5 combines with J gene TRBJ1-3; possibly TRBD1 for D (6 bases). Germline CDR1 reads MNHEY; CDR2 reads SVGAGI. Trimming left V 8 bases short and J 3 bases short, with 14 bases between. CDR3 length: 14 amino acids. The CDR3, as DNA: TGTGCCAGCGGGGCAGGGGCGGGTGGAAACACCATATATTTT. Protein sequence: CASGAGAGGNTIYF.

The J gene is TRBJ2-7, the V gene TRBV27; 9 bases align to TRBD1. The CDR3 is made up of 13 amino acids. Germline-derived CDR1 and CDR2 are MNHEY and SMNVEV (reference sequence). The J segment lost 2 bases and the V segment lost 10 bases, leaving 6 bases of the junction unmatched. CDR3 in amino acids: CATRDRAPYEQYF. CDR3 nucleotides: TGTGCCACCCGGGACAGGGCTCCCTACGAGCAGTACTTC.

The chain combines TRBV10-3 with TRBJ1-2; the match to TRBD1 covers 7 bases. Trimming at V came to 0 bases and at J to 7 bases, leaving 5 bases not matched to a gene. Germline V CDR1 and CDR2: ENHRY, SYGVKD. This CDR3 region has 14 residues. Here the CDR3 reads CAISESEDRFGYTF. CDR3 bases: TGTGCCATCAGTGAGTCCGAGGACAGGTTTGGCTACACCTTC.

J is TRBJ2-1 and V is TRBV2; possible D gene TRBD2, 7 bases. The germline gives CDR1 SNHLY, CDR2 FYNNEI. The CDR3 loop spans 15 amino acids. With 5 bases removed from V and 6 bases from J, the gap between germline ends came to 17 bases. CDR3 DNA: TGTGCCAGCAGTCTACAGGGACTACTCGGCAATGAGCAGTTCTTC. Its translation: CASSLQGLLGNEQFF.

V usage is TRBV4-3 and J usage is TRBJ1-2, with TRBD1 as a possible D gene (5 bases). Looked up from germline, CDR1 is LGHNA and CDR2 is YSLEER. Trimming left V 0 bases short and J 3 bases short, with 14 bases between. The CDR3 is 16 residues long. The CDR3 DNA follows: TGCGCCAGCAGCCAAGATTCTCGGGGGGGTGACTATGGCTACACCTTC. It codes for CASSQDSRGGDYGYTF.

This chain joins TRBV19 and TRBJ1-6; no firm D call. The germline gives CDR1 LNHDA, CDR2 SQIVND (reference sequence). V lost 6 bases and J 8 bases, leaving 8 bases between the germline ends. The CDR3 has 12 residues. The CDR3 nucleotides read TGTGCCAGTAGCGCCCGAGATTCACCCCTCCACTTT. Residues: CASSARDSPLHF. The full variable domain, rest sourced from reference TRBV19 and TRBJ1-6, is DGGITQSPKYLFRKEGQNVTLSCEQNLNHDAMYWYRQDPGQGLRLIYYSQIVNDFQKGDIAEGYSVSREKKESFPLTVTSAQKNPTAFYLCASSARDSPLHFGNGTRLTVT.

This clone appeared a single time. The chain couples TRBV5-5 to TRBJ2-7; 9 positions match TRBD1. CDR1 and CDR2 (germline): SGHKS, YYEKEE (reference sequence). The CDR3 contains 13 residues. Trimming took 4 bases from V and 2 from J; bases not matched to a gene: 1. The CDR3 spells CASSRQGAYEQYF. The CDR3 DNA reads TGTGCCAGCAGCAGACAGGGGGCCTACGAGCAGTACTTC.

The chain combines TRBV6-5 with TRBJ2-1; 7 bases are shared with TRBD2. Unmatched junction bases numbered 12, after V lost 10 bases and J lost 9 bases. The CDR3 runs to 13 residues. Germline assignment: CDR1 MNHEY and CDR2 SVGAGI. CDR3 region: CATRPAGSTEQFF. DNA for the CDR3: TGTGCCACCAGACCAGCGGGGTCTACTGAGCAGTTCTTC.

This clone was recorded only once. This chain joins TRBV23-1 and TRBJ2-7, with 11 bases identical to TRBD2. TRBV23-1 is annotated as an ORF whose role is uncertain. The CDR3 spans 16 residues. V gave up 3 bases and J gave up 4 bases; unmatched junction bases: 8. The CDR3 reads CASSHPRLAGQYEQYF. CDR3 bases: TGCGCCAGCAGTCATCCAAGACTAGCGGGGCAATACGAGCAGTACTTC.

The chain uses TRBV30 and TRBJ1-3; no clear D. The CDR3 loop spans 12 amino acids. CDR1 and CDR2 (germline): GTSNPN, SVGIG (reference sequence). Trimming removed 0 bases at V and 7 bases at J, with 7 bases between. The CDR3 spells CAWSVLGNTIYF. CDR3 bases: TGTGCCTGGAGTGTATTAGGGAACACCATATATTTT.

This clone was counted once. The chain recombines TRBV9 with TRBJ2-3; D is uncertain. Germline loops: CDR1 SGDLS, CDR2 YYNGEE. The CDR3 length is 15 residues. The V gene lost 4 bases and the J gene lost 3 bases, with 15 bases spanning the gap. The CDR3 DNA reads TGTGCCAGCAGCTACACCTTATGGGGTACAGATACGCAGTATTTT. Translating gives CASSYTLWGTDTQYF.

The chain has TRBV15 and TRBJ2-2, with D possibly being TRBD2 (7 bases). CDR3 length: 17 residues. Germline V gene lookup returns CDR1 LNHNV and CDR2 YYDKDF (reference sequence). V lost 3 bases, J lost 1 base, and 15 bases lay in between. The CDR3 sequence is CATSSRHGGLNTGELFF. The CDR3 coding sequence is TGTGCCACCAGCAGCAGGCACGGGGGGCTGAACACCGGGGAGCTGTTTTTT.

The J gene is TRBJ2-5, the V gene TRBV7-2; D is perhaps TRBD2 (6 bases). There are 13 residues in the CDR3. V was trimmed by 5 bases and J by 7 bases, leaving 14 bases between them. The germline V gene encodes CDR1 SGHTA and CDR2 FQGNSA. Here the CDR3 reads CASSNSWRGTQYF. As DNA, the CDR3 is TGTGCCAGCAGCAACTCCTGGCGGGGGACCCAGTACTTC.

This chain joins TRBV6-5 and TRBJ1-2, with D unresolved. V gave up 2 bases and J gave up 2 bases, with 9 bases separating them. This CDR3 contains 14 residues. Germline loops: CDR1 MNHEY, CDR2 SVGAGI. This CDR3 is CASSYGGVNYGYTF. For the CDR3, the DNA is TGTGCCAGCAGTTACGGAGGAGTGAACTATGGCTACACCTTC.

V is TRBV7-9 and J is TRBJ2-1; TRBD2 matches 15 bases. The CDR3 runs 16 residues. Germline CDR1 SEHNR, CDR2 FQNEAQ (reference sequence). Germline trimming cut 4 bases from V and 4 bases from J; bases unmatched to any gene: 2. CDR3 protein: CASSSGTSGRYNEQFF. For the CDR3, the DNA is TGTGCCAGCAGCTCCGGGACTAGCGGGAGGTACAATGAGCAGTTCTTC.

The chain couples TRBV9 to TRBJ1-2; D may be TRBD1 (5 bases). This CDR3 has 14 residues. Germline loops: CDR1 SGDLS, CDR2 YYNGEE. V was cut by 3 bases and J by 2 bases, with 11 bases left in between. The CDR3, as DNA: TGTGCCAGCAGCGAATCGACAGTGAACTATGGCTACACCTTC. It encodes CASSESTVNYGYTF.

This chain links TRBV7-3 with TRBJ2-5; TRBD2 matches 7 bases. Germline CDR1 reads SGHTA; CDR2 reads FQGTGA. Trimming took 3 bases from V and 5 from J; bases not matched to a gene: 15. The CDR3 has 17 residues. The CDR3 bases are TGTGCCAGCAGCTTCGGTCGCGGGAGTGGAGGATTGGAGACCCAGTACTTC. It yields the protein CASSFGRGSGGLETQYF.

The V call is TRBV5-6, the J call TRBJ2-5, with 13 bases identical to TRBD2. CDR3 size: 15 residues. Germline V gene lookup returns CDR1 SGHDT and CDR2 YYEEEE. V trimming: 3 bases; J trimming: 1 base; junction bases outside the gene matches: 0. CDR3 DNA sequence: TGTGCCAGCAGCTGGACTAGCGGGAGCCAAGAGACCCAGTACTTC. Residues: CASSWTSGSQETQYF.

V and J are TRBV5-6 and TRBJ2-2; TRBD1 aligns across 8 bases. Unmatched junction bases numbered 1, after V lost 0 bases and J lost 3 bases. CDR3 length: 15 amino acids. Germline V gives CDR1 SGHDT, CDR2 YYEEEE. The chain's CDR3 is CASSLGTGYTGELFF. CDR3 coding DNA: TGTGCCAGCAGCTTGGGGACAGGGTACACCGGGGAGCTGTTTTTT.

The chain employs TRBV12-1 and TRBJ1-1. TRBV12-1 is noted as a pseudogene. The CDR3 contains 18 residues. CDR3 residues: CASSFEPREDGMNTEAFF. For the CDR3, the DNA is TGTGCCAGCAGCTTTGAACCGAGGGAGGACGGAATGAACACTGAAGCTTTCTTT.

V gene TRBV19 combines with J gene TRBJ2-5; TRBD2 matches 8 bases. Trimming took 6 bases from V and 5 from J; bases not matched to a gene: 8. Germline CDR1 is LNHDA and CDR2 is SQIVND (reference sequence). The CDR3 is 14 residues long. The CDR3 loop reads CASSRAGAGETQYF. The CDR3 region has the DNA TGTGCCAGTAGCAGAGCGGGAGCGGGGGAGACCCAGTACTTC.

The rearrangement uses TRBV28 and TRBJ1-2; no firm D call. V gave up 6 bases and J gave up 2 bases, with 13 bases separating them. Germline V gene sequence: CDR1 MDHEN, CDR2 SYDVKM. CDR3 size: 14 residues. CDR3 sequence (DNA): TGTGCCAGCAGCCGTCCACCCCCGAACTATGGCTACACCTTC. Translation: CASSRPPPNYGYTF.

The rearrangement links TRBV11-3 to TRBJ1-1; D gene ambiguous. This CDR3 comprises 14 residues. V was pared by 1 base and J by 4 bases, with 10 bases between. CDR1 and CDR2 from the germline V gene are SGHNT and YENEEA. The CDR3 nucleotides read TGTGCCAGCAGCTTAGTATCGGGGAGCACTGAAGCTTTCTTT. It encodes CASSLVSGSTEAFF.

V usage is TRBV7-9 and J usage is TRBJ2-3; a weak D match, TRBD2 (6 bases). Germline CDR1 reads SEHNR; CDR2 reads FQNEAQ (reference sequence). The CDR3 loop spans 15 amino acids. The germline V and J ends were trimmed by 3 bases and 4 bases, with 14 bases remaining between them. CDR3 amino acids: CASSFSRGGADTQYF. The CDR3 DNA sequence: TGTGCCAGCAGCTTCTCCCGGGGCGGGGCAGATACGCAGTATTTT.

This clone was seen just once. This rearrangement joins TRBV5-1 to TRBJ1-2, with 12 bases aligning to TRBD1. The CDR3 extends over 16 amino acids. Trimming took 4 bases from V and 8 from J; bases not matched to a gene: 12. Germline V gives CDR1 SGHRS, CDR2 YFSETQ. The CDR3 sequence is CASSLGTGGILGGYTF. DNA of the CDR3: TGCGCCAGCAGCCTAGGGACAGGGGGCATACTGGGCGGCTACACCTTC.